The sequence of this TCR beta chain was determined in a study of healthy donors' naive CD4 and CD8 T cells. The wider study: A new alpha primer set targeted every functional IMGT alpha variant.

A linear amplification protocol produced the TCR libraries from 500 ng of total RNA. TCRdb recomputed calls from the reads with MiXCR, one row per CDR3 protein. This table holds about 180,000 distinct CDR3 sequences, about 76% found once. J gave up 5 bases and V 2 bases, and 4 bases lay outside the gene matches. Per germline, CDR1 MNHEY and CDR2 SVGAGI. The CDR3 extends over 15 amino acids. This sequence was found in a pool of human donors in good health; the sample pools cells from several healthy donors. The rearrangement links TRBV6-5 to TRBJ2-3; TRBD2 aligns across 10 bases. Sequencing used naive CD4+ and CD8+ T cells sorted from blood, pooled from several donors. This chain's CDR3 is CASSYLAGAEDTQYF. CDR3 bases: TGTGCCAGCAGTTACCTAGCGGGGGCGGAAGATACGCAGTATTTT.